The 12 T cell receptor beta chains below were found in one sample sequenced in a study of OX40 agonist ivuxolimab in advanced cancers. Assay: immunoSEQ multiplex PCR; the TCRdb copy retains only in-frame clones and omits some. The sample yields approximately 94,000 clones, around nine tenths seen once. The source material was CD4+ or CD8+ T cells sorted from blood, sampled in a trial of the OX40 agonist ivuxolimab. These receptors were taken from an adult with an advanced solid tumor such as melanoma, head and neck, liver or kidney cancer.

As DNA, the CDR3 is TGTGCCAGCAGCCTCAAACCACGTCGGGCTAGCGGGGGTGGTGAGCAGTTCTTC. It specifies CASSLKPRRASGGGEQFF. This rearrangement joins TRBV4-2 to TRBJ2-1, with 10 bases fitting TRBD2. Germline CDR1 LGHNA, CDR2 YNFKEQ. Trimming took 4 bases from V and 9 from J; bases not matched to a gene: 18. The CDR3 is made up of 18 amino acids.

The CDR3 sequence is CASSIAGTSVGETQYF. The CDR3 coding sequence is TGTGCCAGTAGTATAGCTGGGACTAGCGTGGGAGAGACCCAGTACTTC. The chain joins TRBV19 to TRBJ2-5; 10 nucleotides match TRBD2. Germline lookup yields CDR1 LNHDA and CDR2 SQIVND (reference sequence). This CDR3 has 16 amino acids. V was clipped by 1 base and J by 4 bases; unmatched bases: 6.

The chain combines TRBV10-1 with TRBJ2-1, with D possibly TRBD1 on 6 matching bases. Trimming stripped 3 bases from V and 12 bases from J, with 18 bases between. Germline lookup yields CDR1 WNHNN and CDR2 SYGVQD (reference sequence). This CDR3 spans 14 amino acids. CDR3 DNA: TGCGCCAGCAGTGACAGGGGTACCCCCCTCGGGCAGTTCTTC. It codes for CASSDRGTPLGQFF.

The chain is built from TRBV30 and TRBJ1-6; 9 positions match TRBD1. Germline CDR1 and CDR2: GTSNPN and SVGIG (reference sequence). The V segment lost 8 bases and the J segment 0 bases; nucleotides outside the gene matches: 20. This CDR3 comprises 20 residues. The CDR3 sequence is CAAQGAGVEIWSSYNSPLHF. CDR3 in DNA: TGTGCCGCACAGGGGGCGGGCGTGGAGATTTGGAGCTCCTATAATTCACCCCTCCACTTT.

This clone appeared a single time. The chain couples TRBV5-6 to TRBJ2-3, with D possibly TRBD2 on 7 matching bases. CDR1 SGHDT and CDR2 YYEEEE come from the germline V gene. CDR3 length equals 16 residues. V was cut by 3 bases and J by 3 bases, with 17 bases left in between. For the CDR3, the DNA is TGTGCCAGCAGCTGGCGGGGGCGGGACCCTACAGATACGCAGTATTTT. Translating it yields CASSWRGRDPTDTQYF.

V gene TRBV19 combines with J gene TRBJ1-2; D possibly corresponds to TRBD1 (5 bases). This CDR3 is 13 amino acids long. With 5 bases removed from V and 3 bases from J, the gap between germline ends came to 10 bases. The germline gives CDR1 LNHDA, CDR2 SQIVND (reference sequence). In DNA form, the CDR3 reads TGTGCCAGTAGTCCCGGGACTGACTATGGCTACACCTTC. Translation: CASSPGTDYGYTF.

This clone was found once. The CDR3 loop reads CASSMGGAEETQYF. The CDR3 nucleotides read TGTGCCAGTAGTATGGGCGGGGCAGAAGAGACCCAGTACTTC. The chain carries TRBV19 and TRBJ2-5; possible D gene TRBD2, 6 bases. The CDR3 covers 14 residues. The V gene's germline CDR1 is LNHDA and CDR2 SQIVND (reference sequence). V lost 3 bases and J 3 bases, leaving 11 bases between the germline ends.

This rearrangement joins TRBV25-1 to TRBJ2-1; weak D call: TRBD2 (6 bases). There are 16 residues in the CDR3. Trimming left V 1 base short and J 7 bases short, with 17 bases between. The V gene's germline CDR1 is MGHDK and CDR2 SYGVNS. The CDR3 nucleotides are TGTGCCAGCAGTGAATTGCGGGGCACCCCTGGAAATGAGCAGTTCTTC. Translating gives CASSELRGTPGNEQFF.

This chain links TRBV6-1 with TRBJ2-1, with D perhaps assigned TRBD1 or TRBD2 (7 bases each). The germline V gene encodes CDR1 MNHNS and CDR2 SASEGT. Between the trimmed V and J ends, which lost 11 bases and 6 bases, there was a span of 20 bases. The CDR3 consists of 14 residues. The CDR3 region is CAGGGQIYGNEQFF. The CDR3 DNA sequence: TGTGCCGGGGGGGGACAGATTTATGGCAATGAGCAGTTCTTC.

This rearrangement joins TRBV7-3 to TRBJ2-1; the match to TRBD2 covers 8 bases. The CDR3 is 16 residues long. Trimming removed 5 bases from V and 0 bases from J; junction bases left unmatched: 6. Germline V gene data show CDR1 as SGHTA and CDR2 as FQGTGA. The CDR3 is CASSTVAGSSYNEQFF. CDR3 nucleotides: TGTGCCAGCAGCACCGTAGCGGGGAGCTCCTACAATGAGCAGTTCTTC.

CDR3: CASSYDGFSYNEQFF. CDR3 sequence (DNA): TGTGCCAGCAGTTACGACGGTTTCTCCTACAATGAGCAGTTCTTC. V gene TRBV6-5 combines with J gene TRBJ2-1; D unresolved. There are 15 residues in the CDR3. With 2 bases removed from V and 0 bases from J, the gap between germline ends came to 8 bases. Germline-derived CDR1 and CDR2 are MNHEY and SVGAGI.

This rearrangement joins TRBV30 to TRBJ2-5; 9 positions agree with TRBD2. CDR3 size: 14 residues. The V and J ends lost 0 bases and 5 bases, in that order; junction bases with no gene match: 4. Looked up from germline, CDR1 is GTSNPN and CDR2 is SVGIG (reference sequence). The CDR3 nucleotides are TGTGCCTGGAGTGTCCCTAGCGGGGTTGAGACCCAGTACTTC. It encodes CAWSVPSGVETQYF.